This is a list of T cell receptor beta chains from one sample in a study of early T cells in non-severe SARS-CoV-2 infection. TCRdb re-analysed the 5' RACE reads in MiXCR, keeping a single row per CDR3 protein. The sample records some 59,000 distinct CDR3 sequences, more than 9% being singletons. The sample taken for sequencing was whole blood. These receptors were collected from an adult who was a healthcare worker with PCR-confirmed SARS-CoV-2 infection or an uninfected control (not recorded which). CDR3s include the opening cysteine and the closing phenylalanine or tryptophan. The D gene is left open where the match is weak. A clone size is listed for some rows: how often the clone was seen (once, few, many), or a class if it is expanded.

>TRBJ1-4|TRBD1|.|TRBV7-8
TGTGCCAGCAGCTTAGGGGACAGAGAACGTGAAAAACTGTTTTTT
CASSLGDREREKLFF
>TRBJ1-1|.|many|TRBV29-1
TGCAGCGTTGAAGTTCCGGGGATGAACACTGAAGCTTTCTTT
CSVEVPGMNTEAFF
>TRBJ2-1|.|.|TRBV6-2/TRBV6-3
TGTGCCAGCAGCCACCTGACTACGAATGAGCAGTTCTTC
CASSHLTTNEQFF
>TRBJ2-4|.|many|TRBV18
TGTGCCAGCTCACCCGGACGGTCAGGAAACATTCAGTACTTC
CASSPGRSGNIQYF
>TRBJ2-7|TRBD2|.|TRBV20-1
TGCAGTGCTAGTCCACTAGCGGGAGGTTTATTTAGGCCATACGAGCAGTACTTC
CSASPLAGGLFRPYEQYF
>TRBJ1-5|TRBD1|many|TRBV6-6
TGTGCCAGCAGAACAACCGGGACAGGGTACAATCAGCCCCAGCATTTT
CASRTTGTGYNQPQHF
>TRBJ1-5|.|many|TRBV11-2
TGTGCCAGCAGCTTAGATGGGGGATTCGATCAGCCCCAGCATTTT
CASSLDGGFDQPQHF
>TRBJ2-7|.|.|TRBV5-1
TGCGCCAGCAGCCGGGACGCAAACTCCTACGAGCAGTACTTC
CASSRDANSYEQYF
>TRBJ1-1|.|.|TRBV11-3
TGTGCCAGCAGCTTCGATAGAATGGGAGCTTTCTTT
CASSFDRMGAFF
>TRBJ2-2|.|many|TRBV11-2
TGTGCCAGCAGTCGGTTTAGTAGGGACACCGGGGAGCTGTTTTTT
CASSRFSRDTGELFF
>TRBJ2-7|.|few|TRBV7-6
TGTGCCAGCAGCTTAGGGGACAAGCCAGAGTACTTC
CASSLGDKPEYF
>TRBJ2-7|TRBD2|.|TRBV12-3/TRBV12-4
TGTGCCAGCAGCTTGACTAGCCCACCCCTCGAGCAGTACTTC
CASSLTSPPLEQYF
>TRBJ1-1|.|many|TRBV6-5
TGTGCCAGCAGTTACCACGCAGGGGTTGTTGCAGACACTGAAGCTTTCTTT
CASSYHAGVVADTEAFF
>TRBJ2-1|.|many|TRBV7-7
TGTGCTAGCAGCTTAGGGCTAGCCGATGAGCAGTTCTTC
CASSLGLADEQFF
>TRBJ2-5|TRBD1|few|TRBV12-3/TRBV12-4
TGTGCCAGCAGTTTAGCGACAGGGGGCGCGGAGACCCAGTACTTC
CASSLATGGAETQYF
>TRBJ2-1|.|many|TRBV9
TGTGCCAGCAGCCTCTTACGGGATGAGCAGTTCTTC
CASSLLRDEQFF
>TRBJ2-2|TRBD2|.|TRBV12-3/TRBV12-4
TGTGCCAGCATCTCGACGGGGGGGCTCACCGGGGAGCTGTTTTTT
CASISTGGLTGELFF
>TRBJ2-7|TRBD1|.|TRBV5-1
TGCGCCAGCAGCTCGGGACAGGGCTACGAGCAGTACTTC
CASSSGQGYEQYF
>TRBJ2-1|TRBD2|few|TRBV7-2
TGTGCCAGCAGATCAAGGGGCGGGGGAAGCTCCTACAATGAGCAGTTCTTC
CASRSRGGGSSYNEQFF
>TRBJ2-3|.|few|TRBV7-2
TGTGCCAGCAGCTTAGCGGAGCGGCACACAGATACGCAGTATTTT
CASSLAERHTDTQYF
>TRBJ1-2|.|many|TRBV2
TGTGCCAGCAGGACCGACAAGAACTATGGCTACACCTTC
CASRTDKNYGYTF
>TRBJ1-2|.|few|TRBV29-1
TGCAGCCTCCGTCACCCCCACTATGGCTACACCTTC
CSLRHPHYGYTF
>TRBJ1-1|.|few|TRBV29-1
TGCAGCGGGGGGGGTGTCCCTGAAGCTTTCTTT
CSGGGVPEAFF
>TRBJ1-6|TRBD1|many|TRBV20-1
TGCAGTGCTAGAGAAGGGACAGGGGCCAATAATTCACCCCTCCACTTT
CSAREGTGANNSPLHF
>TRBJ2-7|TRBD1|many|TRBV7-9
TGTGCCAGCAGCCACACCGGGACAGACTCCTACGAGCAGTACTTC
CASSHTGTDSYEQYF
>TRBJ2-6|TRBD1|.|TRBV6-1
TGTGCCAGCACCTCACAACCGGGACAGCAACTCTCTGGGGCCAACGTCCTGACTTTC
CASTSQPGQQLSGANVLTF
>TRBJ2-3|TRBD1|many|TRBV20-1
TGCAGTGCAAGACAGGGATACACAGATACGCAGTATTTT
CSARQGYTDTQYF
>TRBJ2-2|.|few|TRBV7-8
TGTGCCAGCAGCTCCCTGAGCAACACCGGGGAGCTGTTTTTT
CASSSLSNTGELFF
>TRBJ2-4|TRBD1|.|TRBV5-6
TGTGCCAGCAGCTTGGCAGGGGGCTCCAAAAACATTCAGTACTTC
CASSLAGGSKNIQYF
>TRBJ2-5|TRBD1|many|TRBV7-8
TGTGCCAGCAGCTTATGGACAGGGACGGAAGAGACCCAGTACTTC
CASSLWTGTEETQYF
>TRBJ2-3|.|many|TRBV24-1
TGTGCCACCAGTACGGGACAAGGTTGGTCCGATACGCAGTATTTT
CATSTGQGWSDTQYF
>TRBJ2-5|.|many|TRBV12-3/TRBV12-4
TGTGCCAGCACCTGGGGGGGGCCTTCGGGGACCCAGTACTTC
CASTWGGPSGTQYF
>TRBJ1-5|.|.|TRBV2
TGTGCCAGCAGTGTAGACGGGAGCAATCAGCCCCAGCATTTT
CASSVDGSNQPQHF
>TRBJ1-4|.|many|TRBV12-3/TRBV12-4
TGTGCCAGCAGTTTCCCAGACCCCGGGGGAAAACTGTTTTTT
CASSFPDPGGKLFF
>TRBJ1-2|TRBD1|.|TRBV4-2
TGTGCCAGCAGCCAGGCCGGGACAGGGTTTGGCTACACCTTC
CASSQAGTGFGYTF
>TRBJ2-1|.|many|TRBV20-1
TGCAGTGCTAGAGCCCTAGACACCTACAATGAGCAGTTCTTC
CSARALDTYNEQFF
>TRBJ1-6|.|few|TRBV9
TGTGCCAGCCAGGGCTATAATTCACCCCTCCACTTT
CASQGYNSPLHF
>TRBJ2-3|.|many|TRBV20-1
TGCAGTGCCCTACGGCCTAGCGAGACAGATACGCAGTATTTT
CSALRPSETDTQYF
>TRBJ1-5|.|many|TRBV4-1
TGCGCCAGCAGCCGAGTGGGGCAGGGATATACACAGCCCCAGCATTTT
CASSRVGQGYTQPQHF
>TRBJ1-1|.|many|TRBV28
TGTGCCAGCAGTGCCGACCCAAGAGTTGCTTTCTTT
CASSADPRVAFF
>TRBJ2-7|.|many|TRBV20-1
TGCAGTGCTAGGGAGGGGGCAGGTGAGCAGTACTTC
CSAREGAGEQYF
>TRBJ1-2|.|.|TRBV7-9
TGTGCCAGCAATAAGGGGTCCCGCTATGGCTACACCTTC
CASNKGSRYGYTF
>TRBJ1-1|.|few|TRBV12-5
TGTGCTAGTGGGCGACCCTATATGAACACTGAAGCTTTCTTT
CASGRPYMNTEAFF